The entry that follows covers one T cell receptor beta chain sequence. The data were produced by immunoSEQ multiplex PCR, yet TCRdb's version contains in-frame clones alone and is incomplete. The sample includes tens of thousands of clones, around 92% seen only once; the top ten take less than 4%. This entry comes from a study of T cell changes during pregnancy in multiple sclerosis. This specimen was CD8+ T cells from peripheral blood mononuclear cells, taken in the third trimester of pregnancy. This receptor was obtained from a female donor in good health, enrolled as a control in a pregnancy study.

For the CDR3, the DNA is TGCGCCAGCAGCTCTGACAGCGAAGAGACCCAGTACTTC. It codes for CASSSDSEETQYF. The chain employs TRBV5-1 and TRBJ2-5, with D tentatively TRBD1 (5 bases). The CDR3 has 13 residues. V gave up 3 bases and J gave up 3 bases, with 9 bases separating them. Germline V gene lookup returns CDR1 SGHRS and CDR2 YFSETQ. Complete variable domain (other parts from reference TRBV5-1 and TRBJ2-5): KAGVTQTPRYLIKTRGQQVTLSCSPISGHRSVSWYQQTPGQGLQFLFEYFSETQRNKGNFPGRFSGRQFSNSRSEMNVSTLELGDSALYLCASSSDSEETQYFGPGTRLLVL.